This T cell receptor beta chain is drawn from a study of radiotherapy plus CTLA-4 blockade in lung cancer. Across the whole study: Around 19% of enrolled patients responded objectively, and more than 25% had disease control.

Comments on this clone: What it binds is not known.

Findings and caveats of the study: The authors reported that early blood T cell clone dynamics, with interferon-beta, best predicted response. TCR clones of tumor origin grew in blood after radiotherapy plus ipilimumab.

TCRdb's table, derived via immunoSEQ multiplex PCR, lists solely in-frame clones and lacks some. This sample has roughly 100,000 clones, with 85% to 90% found just once. Enrolled patients, whose metastatic non-small-cell lung cancer was chemo-refractory, received focal radiation plus CTLA-4 blockade with ipilimumab. This CDR3 region has 16 residues. Germline CDR1 is SGHVS and CDR2 is FNYEAQ. V lost 5 bases and J lost 0, with 15 bases in between. The sequence derives from a human donor with non-small cell lung cancer that progressed on radiotherapy plus ipilimumab. Some clones in this sample may be carry-over from other donors' samples. This chain connects TRBV7-6 to TRBJ2-3; D is tentatively TRBD1 or TRBD2 (5 bases each). Source: peripheral blood, taken from a patient treated with radiotherapy plus ipilimumab. Written as DNA, the CDR3 is TGTGCCAGCAGCCCCCCTTGGGGGAGCAGCACAGATACGCAGTATTTT. This sequence encodes CASSPPWGSSTDTQYF.